The rows below give T cell receptor beta chains drawn from one sample of a study of Ad26.COV2.S vaccination and SARS-CoV-2 variants. Only in-frame clones appear in the TCRdb table, and some are missing; sequencing was by immunoSEQ multiplex PCR. This sample carries roughly 320,000 clones, 86% of them seen once, and the ten largest clones take 1.9%. Sequencing was performed on peripheral blood, taken in a trial of Ad26.COV2.S vaccine versus placebo. These receptors all stem from a person between 18 and 59 years old who received the Ad26.COV2.S COVID-19 vaccine or a placebo. The CDR3 runs from the conserved cysteine through the conserved F or W. Fields, in order: J gene, D gene, clone size, V gene, CDR3 DNA, CDR3 protein. D genes are given only for firm matches. Where a row states a size, it is once, few, many or the class of an expanded clone; other rows omit it.

>TRBJ1-2|NA|NA|TRBV2
TGTGCCAGCCGATGGACAGCTTATGGCTACACCTTC
CASRWTAYGYTF
>TRBJ2-1|TRBD2|NA|TRBV20-1
TGCAGTGCTAGTTCTAGCGGGGGATACAATGAGCAGTTCTTC
CSASSSGGYNEQFF
>TRBJ2-3|NA|once|TRBV9
TGTGCCAGCAGCCCCATCGGGCGGGCAGATACGCAGTATTTT
CASSPIGRADTQYF
>TRBJ2-1|NA|NA|TRBV29-1
TGCAGCGTATTACAGAGCTCCTACAATGAGCAGTTCTTC
CSVLQSSYNEQFF
>TRBJ1-1|NA|NA|TRBV25-1
TGTGCCAGCAGTGAATACGGGGAGGCCACTGAAGCTTTCTTT
CASSEYGEATEAFF
>TRBJ1-4|NA|NA|TRBV11-2
TGTGCCAGCAGCCCAGAGAGGGACCCGAAAGAGGGAGAAAAACTGTTTTTT
CASSPERDPKEGEKLFF
>TRBJ1-1|NA|NA|TRBV2
TGTGCCAGCAGAGACCAGGGGCGGATGAACACTGAAGCTTTCTTT
CASRDQGRMNTEAFF
>TRBJ2-2|NA|NA|TRBV3-1/TRBV3-2
TGTGCCAGCAGCCAAGCAAAAACATACACCGGGGAGCTGTTTTTT
CASSQAKTYTGELFF
>TRBJ2-7|TRBD1|NA|TRBV27
TGTGCCAGCAGTTTGCGGCAGGGGGCTTTCTACGAGCAGTACTTC
CASSLRQGAFYEQYF
>TRBJ2-7|NA|NA|TRBV21-1
TGTGCCAGCAGCAAAGCGAGGACACGGGGGTCCTACGAGCAGTACTTC
CASSKARTRGSYEQYF
>TRBJ1-1|TRBD1|NA|TRBV4-3
TGCGCCAGCAGCCAAAATGGAGGGGGCGCGAACACTGAAGCTTTCTTT
CASSQNGGGANTEAFF
>TRBJ2-1|TRBD1|NA|TRBV27
TGTGCCAGCAGGCAGTACGGGACAGGGGATATGGATGAGCAGTTCTTC
CASRQYGTGDMDEQFF
>TRBJ1-6|NA|NA|TRBV9
TGTGCCAGCAGCGTAGGGGCAGGGTTAAATTCACCCCTCCACTTT
CASSVGAGLNSPLHF
>TRBJ1-6|NA|once|TRBV4-3
TGCGCCAGCAGCCAAGGGGGGGCGAGGAATTCACCCCTCCACTTT
CASSQGGARNSPLHF
>TRBJ2-7|TRBD1|NA|TRBV7-2
TGTGCCAGCAGCTCCCCAGGACAGGGGTACGAGCAGTACTTC
CASSSPGQGYEQYF
>TRBJ1-1|NA|NA|TRBV9
TGTGCCAGCAGCGCCAGGACAGAGGCCATGAACACTGAAGCTTTCTTT
CASSARTEAMNTEAFF
>TRBJ1-1|TRBD1|few|TRBV13
TGTGCCAGCAGCTTCAGGGGGCGCACTGAAGCTTTCTTT
CASSFRGRTEAFF